These 12 T cell receptor beta chains originate from one sample sequenced in a study of beta chain features in type 1 diabetes. Every bit of the isolated RNA underwent reverse transcription, so sequencing read expressed TCRB transcripts. The repertoire was sequenced with immunoSEQ multiplex PCR; TCRdb's copy has only in-frame clones and lacks some. This sample has hundreds of thousands of clones, with 9.6% found just once. What was sequenced was naive CD4+ T cells from blood. These receptors were collected from a woman between 18 and 29 years old in good health.

The chain employs TRBV21-1 and TRBJ2-1; the D segment call TRBD2 is taken from the table without a DNA check. TRBV21-1 is a known pseudogene. The CDR3 spans 17 residues. The CDR3 region is CASSKGGLAGIYNEQFF. The CDR3 nucleotides are TGTGCCAGCAGCAAAGGGGGACTAGCGGGAATCTACAATGAGCAGTTCTTC.

This clone turned up a few times. The chain recombines TRBV15 with TRBJ1-5, with D tentatively TRBD1 (5 bases). CDR1 LNHNV and CDR2 YYDKDF come from the germline V gene (reference sequence). CDR3 length: 16 amino acids. V lost 3 bases and J lost 0, with 12 bases in between. CDR3 sequence reads: CATSRPRGNSNQPQHF. CDR3 bases: TGTGCCACCAGCAGGCCTAGGGGCAATAGCAATCAGCCCCAGCATTTT.

The sample holds a few counts of this clone. V usage is TRBV12-5 and J usage is TRBJ1-1; 8 positions match TRBD1. CDR1 is LGHNT, CDR2 FRNRAP, per germline. The V and J ends lost 6 bases and 4 bases, in that order; junction bases with no gene match: 4. The CDR3 runs 13 residues. CDR3 nucleotide sequence: TGTGCTAGTGGCCTACAGGGGGGCACTGAAGCTTTCTTT. Its translation: CASGLQGGTEAFF. Full variable domain (rest looked up from reference TRBV12-5 and TRBJ1-1): DARVTQTPRHKVTEMGQEVTMRCQPILGHNTVFWYRQTMMQGLELLAYFRNRAPLDDSGMPKDRFSAEMPDATLATLKIQPSEPRDSAVYFCASGLQGGTEAFFGQGTRLTVV.

This chain links TRBV7-2 with TRBJ2-3, with TRBD1 as a possible D gene (5 bases). The V end was cut by 2 bases, the J end by 1 base, with 7 bases between. CDR3 length: 14 residues. Germline-derived CDR1 and CDR2 are SGHTA and FQGNSA. The CDR3 loop reads CASSLIRGTDTQYF. CDR3 coding DNA: TGTGCCAGCAGCTTAATCAGGGGCACAGATACGCAGTATTTT. The variable domain in full, completed from reference TRBV7-2 and TRBJ2-3, reads GAGVSQSPSNKVTEKGKDVELRCDPISGHTALYWYRQSLGQGLEFLIYFQGNSAPDKSGLPSDRFSAERTGGSVSTLTIQRTQQEDSAVYLCASSLIRGTDTQYFGPGTRLTVL.

This chain connects TRBV6-5 to TRBJ1-1, with D perhaps TRBD1 (6 bases). Germline V CDR1 and CDR2: MNHEY, SVGAGI. CDR3 length equals 16 residues. Between the trimmed V and J ends, which lost 0 bases and 6 bases, there was a span of 17 bases. In nucleotides, the CDR3 is TGTGCCAGCAGTTACTCACAGGGTAGGGGATACGCTGAAGCTTTCTTT. It encodes CASSYSQGRGYAEAFF.

This clone has more than one count but fewer than ten. V is TRBV11-2 and J is TRBJ2-2; possible D gene TRBD2, 5 bases. Per the germline V gene, CDR1 is SGHAT and CDR2 is FQNNGV. The V end was cut by 5 bases, the J end by 1 base, with 17 bases between. The CDR3 runs 17 residues. CDR3 bases: TGTGCCAGCAGCACCTCACTAGGGAAAGTGAACACCGGGGAGCTGTTTTTT. Translating it yields CASSTSLGKVNTGELFF.

The chain employs TRBV16 and TRBJ2-1, with a possible D match to TRBD2 (6 bases). Germline V gene lookup returns CDR1 KGHSY and CDR2 FQNENV. The V and J ends lost 4 bases and 4 bases respectively, with 11 bases between them. The CDR3 covers 14 residues. The CDR3 sequence: CASSPREPYNEQFF. The CDR3 bases are TGTGCCAGCAGCCCACGGGAGCCGTACAATGAGCAGTTCTTC.

The chain uses TRBV15 and TRBJ1-1; the match to TRBD1 covers 9 bases. This CDR3 spans 17 amino acids. Germline V gene lookup returns CDR1 LNHNV and CDR2 YYDKDF (reference sequence). The trim removed 1 base at V and 5 bases at J, leaving 11 bases unmatched. CDR3 protein: CATSRVAGAQGATEAFF. DNA for the CDR3: TGTGCCACCAGCAGAGTAGCCGGTGCACAGGGGGCTACTGAAGCTTTCTTT.

For the CDR3, the DNA is TGTGCCTGGAGTTTTCGGGGACAGGGAGAAAATCAGCCCCAGCATTTT. Protein sequence: CAWSFRGQGENQPQHF. V gene TRBV30 combines with J gene TRBJ1-5; 9 bases align to TRBD1. With V trimmed by 2 bases and J by 4 bases, 9 bases remained unmatched. This CDR3 comprises 16 residues. Germline-derived CDR1 and CDR2 are GTSNPN and SVGIG (reference sequence).

This clone was recorded a few times. The chain links TRBV19 to TRBJ2-1; TRBD2 agrees at 8 bases. CDR1 and CDR2 (germline): LNHDA, SQIVND (reference sequence). V shed 1 base, J shed 6 bases, and the junction held 11 bases outside the gene matches. CDR3 length equals 17 residues. DNA of the CDR3: TGTGCCAGTAGTATAGCCCCCTCGCGGGGGGCTCTCAATGAGCAGTTCTTC. This encodes CASSIAPSRGALNEQFF.

CDR3 amino acids: CASSPRSGIYNEQFF. CDR3 DNA: TGTGCCAGCTCACCAAGATCGGGGATTTACAATGAGCAGTTCTTC. The V and J genes are TRBV18 and TRBJ2-1; D might be TRBD2 (5 bases). The V gene lost 2 bases and the J gene lost 4 bases, with 12 bases spanning the gap. This CDR3 is built from 15 residues. The germline gives CDR1 KGHSH, CDR2 LQKENI.

This clone has more than one count but fewer than ten. The chain uses TRBV11-2 and TRBJ2-1, with 13 bases fitting TRBD2. Germline V lookup: CDR1 SGHAT, CDR2 FQNNGV. CDR3 length: 17 amino acids. Losses at the gene ends were 5 bases for V and 3 bases for J; bases not matched to a gene: 7. The CDR3: CASSQRTSGSIYNEQFF. The DNA of the CDR3 is TGTGCCAGCAGCCAGAGGACTAGCGGGAGTATCTACAATGAGCAGTTCTTC.